Shown below are 19 T cell receptor beta chains from a single sample sequenced in a study of CD8+ T cells in alopecia areata. It was cDNA, reverse transcribed from extracted RNA, that served as the sequencing template. Only in-frame clones appear in the TCRdb table, and some are missing; sequencing was by immunoSEQ multiplex PCR. The table lists about 300,000 clones, no singletons, with less than 1.5% in the top ten. Cells pooled from cutaneous lymph nodes were sorted on CD4, CD8alpha, NKG2D, NKG2ACE and other markers. Sequenced material: CD4+ T cells sorted from a lymph node. The receptors were gathered from a C3H/HeJ mouse with alopecia areata. Strain MHC haplotype: H2-k.

This clone was seen only a few times. Mouse germline and gene names are used. Within the sample, other DNA sequences also encode this same CDR3. The CDR3 protein is CASSGTGGDTGQLYF. The DNA read from the CDR3 is TGTGCCAGCAGTGGGACAGGGGGAGACACCGGG. V gene TRBV13-3 combines with J gene TRBJ2-2; 10 bases match TRBD1. The read finishes 4 residues shy of the CDR3 end, and the germline J gene is used to complete it. After removal of 3 bases from V and 3 bases from J, the junction contained 2 bases not matched to a gene. The CDR3 has 15 residues. The V gene's germline CDR1 is NNHDY and CDR2 SYVADS. The full variable domain, completed using reference TRBV13-3 and TRBJ2-2, is EAAVTQSPRSKVAVTGGKVTLSCHQTNNHDYMYWYRQDTGHGLRLIHYSYVADSTEKGDIPDGYKASRPSQENFSLILELASLSQTAVYFCASSGTGGDTGQLYFGEGSKLTVL.

This clone was seen more than once but under ten times. All gene names here are mouse names. The read ends 4 residues before the CDR3 terminus; that terminus is restored from the germline J gene. This chain connects TRBV1 to TRBJ1-1, with D possibly TRBD1 on 6 matching bases. The germline gives CDR1 NSQYPW, CDR2 LRSPGD (reference sequence). This CDR3 contains 16 residues. Trimming shortened V by 3 bases and J by 0 bases, and 14 bases separated the two germline ends. CDR3 region: CTCSASGTNANTEVFF. The sequenced CDR3 bases are TGCACCTGCAGTGCGTCCGGGACAAATGCAAACACA.

This clone was seen a few times. Any gene name here is a mouse gene name. The CDR3 end lies 4 residues beyond the end of the read and is filled in from the germline J gene. This same CDR3 is encoded by further DNA sequences in the sample. The chain has TRBV19 and TRBJ2-3; 7 bases line up with TRBD1. Germline CDR1 and CDR2: FNHDT and SITEND (reference sequence). The V gene end was trimmed by 1 base and the J gene end by 3 bases; junction bases not matched to a gene: 5. This CDR3 contains 15 residues. The CDR3 reads CASSILGQSAETLYF. The CDR3 DNA, read in part, is TGTGCCAGCAGTATACTGGGACAGAGCGCAGAA.

This clone was found many times. Mouse gene names and germline throughout. The CDR3 extends 4 residues past the end of the read, so its final part is completed from the germline J gene. This sequence joins TRBV13-2 and TRBJ1-2, with 9 bases that match TRBD1. This CDR3 is built from 14 residues. Germline CDR1 is NNHNN and CDR2 is SYGAGS (reference sequence). V shed 0 bases and J 3 bases; nucleotides not matched to a gene: 0. The covered CDR3 bases are TGTGCCAGCGGTGATGGGACAGGGGACTCC. Protein sequence: CASGDGTGDS. The CDR3, in full, reads CASGDGTGDSDYTF.

Points on this clone: The listed genes are named as in mouse. The observed sequence ends 4 residues before the CDR3 terminus, with the missing tail filled in from the germline J gene. The chain uses TRBV13-2 and TRBJ2-1; 8 positions match TRBD2. Germline CDR1 is NNHNN and CDR2 is SYGAGS (reference sequence). The CDR3 consists of 15 residues. The CDR3 reads CASGDGGGAEAEQFF. CDR3 DNA, as far as it was read: TGTGCCAGCGGTGATGGAGGGGGGGCTGAGGCT.

On this clone itself: The germline and genes are mouse ones. The read falls 4 residues short of the CDR3 end, and the missing part is taken from the germline J gene. J is TRBJ2-1 and V is TRBV17, with 7 positions matching TRBD2. CDR3 length: 13 residues. The J segment lost 3 bases and the V segment lost 5 bases, leaving 1 base of the junction unmatched. The germline CDR1 and CDR2 sequences are MNHDT and YYDKIL. The part of the CDR3 DNA that was read is TGTGCTAGCAGTGACTGGGCCTATGCT. Translating it yields CASSDWAYA. The full-length CDR3 reads as CASSDWAYAEQFF.

Notes on this clone: Here the gene names and germline are mouse. The read terminates 4 residues before the CDR3 end, so the remaining end is supplied by the germline J gene. The chain recombines TRBV13-3 with TRBJ2-5; 7 positions agree with TRBD2. CDR1 is NNHDY, CDR2 SYVADS, per germline. This CDR3 is built from 13 residues. CDR3 bases read: TGTGCCAGCAGTGACACTGGGGATGAC. This gives the protein CASSDTGDD. The whole CDR3 region reads CASSDTGDDTQYF.

This clone was observed a few times. Here the gene names and germline are mouse. The read ends 4 residues shy of where the CDR3 ends; the end is completed using the germline J gene. The chain is built from TRBV13-1 and TRBJ2-2; 7 nucleotides match TRBD2. Losses at the gene ends were 3 bases for V and 6 bases for J; bases not matched to a gene: 5. CDR1 and CDR2 from the germline V gene are NSHNY and SYGAGN. The CDR3 sequence is 14 residues long. CDR3: CASSGTGDPGQLYF. The sequenced part of the CDR3 DNA is TGTGCCAGCAGTGGAACTGGGGATCCCGGG.

For this clone: The germline and genes are mouse ones. The CDR3 end is not reached by the read, which stops 4 residues before it; the germline J gene fills it in. V gene TRBV1 combines with J gene TRBJ2-1; 10 nucleotides line up with TRBD2. With V trimmed by 3 bases and J by 0 bases, 5 bases remained unmatched. The length of the CDR3 is 17 residues. CDR1 and CDR2 (germline): NSQYPW, LRSPGD (reference sequence). The covered CDR3 bases are TGCACCTGCAGTGCCCAGGGACTGGGGTATAACTATGCT. Translating it yields CTCSAQGLGYNYA. The entire CDR3 sequence reads CTCSAQGLGYNYAEQFF.

This clone occurred a few times. Gene names and germline refer to mouse. The part of the CDR3 DNA that was read is TGTGCCAGCGGTGAGACAGGGTGGGACACA. Translating it yields CASGETGWDT. In full, the CDR3 is CASGETGWDTEVFF. The V call is TRBV13-2, the J call TRBJ1-1, with TRBD1 matching 7 bases. The DNA ends 4 residues before the CDR3 does, and the rest of the CDR3 is filled in from the germline J gene. There are 14 residues in the CDR3. V was clipped by 2 bases and J by 3 bases; unmatched bases: 4. Germline V CDR1 and CDR2: NNHNN, SYGAGS (reference sequence).

A note on this clone: The genes are named according to mouse. The read comes to an end 4 residues before the CDR3 does, leaving the germline J gene to fill in the end. V and J are TRBV13-3 and TRBJ2-5; D is undetermined. The CDR3 totals 12 residues. The germline gives CDR1 NNHDY, CDR2 SYVADS. The CDR3 DNA, read in part, is TGTGCCAGCAGTGATGCCTGGGAC. Protein product: CASSDAWD. The complete CDR3 reads CASSDAWDTQYF.

With regard to this clone: A read error may account for a junction end that differs from germline. Genes and germline come from the mouse. This CDR3 is CVSSLAAGGAANTGQLYF. The CDR3 bases that were read are TGTGTCAGCAGCTTAGCGGCTGGGGGGGCCGCAAACACCGGG. The chain joins TRBV3 to TRBJ2-2, with 10 bases identical to TRBD2. The read finishes 4 residues shy of the CDR3 end, and the germline J gene is used to complete it. The CDR3 has 18 residues. Per the germline V gene, CDR1 is SNHLY and CDR2 is FYNGKV (reference sequence).

This clone was counted between two and nine times. With only one base between it and a far larger clone, this is likely a read error. Gene names and germline match the mouse. The observed sequence ends 4 residues before the CDR3 terminus, with the missing tail filled in from the germline J gene. The genes are TRBV19 and TRBJ1-2, with 7 bases that match TRBD1. The CDR3 has 13 amino acids. Germline values: CDR1 FNHDT, CDR2 SITEND (reference sequence). The junction had 1 base not matched to a gene; V was cut back by 5 bases and J by 0 bases. This chain's CDR3 is CASSDRANSDYTF. Incomplete CDR3 DNA: TGTGCCAGCAGCGACAGGGCAAACTCC.

This clone has just a few counts. Mouse gene names apply. The CDR3 end lies 4 residues beyond the end of the read and is filled in from the germline J gene. The rearrangement joins TRBV3 to TRBJ2-5; 10 bases line up with TRBD2. The germline CDR1 and CDR2 sequences are SNHLY and FYNGKV (reference sequence). Trimming removed 5 bases from V and 0 bases from J; junction bases left unmatched: 5. This CDR3 contains 16 residues. The CDR3 here is CASSRAGGANQDTQYF. CDR3 DNA (partial): TGTGCCAGCAGCAGAGCTGGGGGGGCTAACCAAGAC.

In this sample, this clone turned up a few times. Genes and germline come from the mouse. The sequence runs out 4 residues before the end of the CDR3; the remainder is reconstructed from the germline J gene. The chain employs TRBV12-1 and TRBJ1-2; 9 bases fit TRBD1. The CDR3 sequence is 16 residues long. V trimming: 1 base; J trimming: 2 bases; junction bases outside the gene matches: 7. From germline, CDR1 is SGHSN and CDR2 HYEKVE. CDR3 residues: CASSLTSGTGNSDYTF. Partial CDR3 DNA: TGTGCCAGCTCTCTAACCTCCGGGACAGGGAACTCC. Complete variable domain (other parts from reference TRBV12-1 and TRBJ1-2): DSGVVQSPRHIIKEKGGRSVLTCIPISGHSNVVWYQQTLGKELKFLIQHYEKVERDKGFLPSRFSVQQFDDYHSEMNMSALELEDSAMYFCASSLTSGTGNSDYTFGSGTRLLVI.

In the case of this clone: Gene names refer to mouse genes. The read finishes 4 residues shy of the CDR3 end, and the germline J gene is used to complete it. The gene calls are TRBV13-1 and TRBJ2-3; 7 bases line up with TRBD2. The length of the CDR3 is 16 residues. The trim removed 4 bases at V and 1 base at J, leaving 9 bases unmatched. The V gene's germline CDR1 is NSHNY and CDR2 SYGAGN. CDR3 region: CASSSPGGGGAETLYF. CDR3 bases read: TGTGCCAGCAGTTCTCCTGGGGGAGGGGGTGCAGAA.

This clone has only a few counts. Mouse gene names apply. The read is 4 residues too short to cover the CDR3 end, so that end is filled in from the germline J gene. This chain connects TRBV17 to TRBJ2-7; TRBD2 aligns across 11 bases. The CDR3 sequence is 14 residues long. Germline lookup yields CDR1 MNHDT and CDR2 YYDKIL. The covered CDR3 bases are TGTGCTAGCAGTGTGGACTGGGGGGATTAT. This sequence encodes CASSVDWGDY. The whole CDR3 reads CASSVDWGDYEQYF.

In its sample, this clone was seen a few times. All gene names here are mouse names. The read ends 4 residues before the CDR3 terminus; that terminus is restored from the germline J gene. The chain joins TRBV21 to TRBJ2-4; 8 bases line up with TRBD1. TRBV21 belongs to the ORF category, with a function that is uncertain. There are 14 residues in the CDR3. The sequenced part of the CDR3 DNA is TGTGCTAGCAGTCATGGACAGGGAGGGAAC. Its protein is CASSHGQGGN. The CDR3 reads in full as CASSHGQGGNTLYF.

This clone has more than one count but fewer than ten. Gene labels here are mouse ones. The CDR3 sequence is CASGWGGAGDTQYF. The part of the CDR3 DNA that was read is TGTGCCAGCGGCTGGGGGGGCGCGGGGGAC. The V gene is TRBV13-2, the J gene TRBJ2-5; 10 positions match TRBD2. The read terminates 4 residues ahead of where the CDR3 ends, so the germline J gene completes it. This CDR3 is 14 amino acids long. CDR1 and CDR2 (germline): NNHNN, SYGAGS (reference sequence).